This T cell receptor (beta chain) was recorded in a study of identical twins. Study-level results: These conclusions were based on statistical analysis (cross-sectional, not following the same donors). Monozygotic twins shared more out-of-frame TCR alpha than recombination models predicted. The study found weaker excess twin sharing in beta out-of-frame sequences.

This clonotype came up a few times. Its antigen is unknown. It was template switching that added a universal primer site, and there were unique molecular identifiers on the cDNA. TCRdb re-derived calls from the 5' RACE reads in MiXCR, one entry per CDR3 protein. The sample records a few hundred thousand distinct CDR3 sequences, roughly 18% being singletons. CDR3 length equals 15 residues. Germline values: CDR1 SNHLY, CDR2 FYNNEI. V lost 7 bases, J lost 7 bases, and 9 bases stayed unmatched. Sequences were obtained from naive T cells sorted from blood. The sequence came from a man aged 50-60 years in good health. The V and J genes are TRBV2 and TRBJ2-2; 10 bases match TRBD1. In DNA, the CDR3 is TGTGCCAGCACGACAGGGGGCACCTCTGGCGGGGAGCTGTTTTTT. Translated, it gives CASTTGGTSGGELFF.